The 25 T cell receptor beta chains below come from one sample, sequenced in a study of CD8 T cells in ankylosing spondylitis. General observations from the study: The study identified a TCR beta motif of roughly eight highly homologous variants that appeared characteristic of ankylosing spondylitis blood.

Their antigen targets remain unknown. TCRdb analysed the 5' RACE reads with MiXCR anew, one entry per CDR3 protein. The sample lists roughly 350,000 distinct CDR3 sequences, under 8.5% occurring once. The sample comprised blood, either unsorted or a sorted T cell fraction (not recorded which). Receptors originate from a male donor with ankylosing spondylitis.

CDR3 sequence: CASSSLRYTGNTIYF. The CDR3, as DNA: TGTGCCAGCAGCTCTCTCCGGTATACTGGAAACACCATATATTTT. The rearrangement joins TRBV5-5 to TRBJ1-3, with D hard to call. Trimming shortened V by 3 bases and J by 2 bases, and 12 bases separated the two germline ends. Looked up from germline, CDR1 is SGHKS and CDR2 is YYEKEE (reference sequence). The CDR3 runs to 15 residues.

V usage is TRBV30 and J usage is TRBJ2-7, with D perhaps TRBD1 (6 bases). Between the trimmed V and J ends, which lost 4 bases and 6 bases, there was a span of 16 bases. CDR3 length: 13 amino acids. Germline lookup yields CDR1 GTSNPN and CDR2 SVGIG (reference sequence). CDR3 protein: CAWTRGSLGEQYF. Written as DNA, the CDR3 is TGTGCCTGGACCAGGGGATCCTTGGGCGAGCAGTACTTC.

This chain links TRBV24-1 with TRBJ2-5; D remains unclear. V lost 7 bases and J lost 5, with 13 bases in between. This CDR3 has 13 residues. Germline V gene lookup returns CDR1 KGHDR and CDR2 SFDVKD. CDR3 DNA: TGTGCCACCAGGGCTATAGTAGGGGAGACCCAGTACTTC. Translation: CATRAIVGETQYF.

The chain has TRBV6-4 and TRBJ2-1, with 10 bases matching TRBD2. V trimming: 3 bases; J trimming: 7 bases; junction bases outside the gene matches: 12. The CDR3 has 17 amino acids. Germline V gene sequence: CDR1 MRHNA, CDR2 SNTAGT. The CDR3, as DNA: TGTGCCAGCAGTGATTCCCTGAGCGGGAGGGCAGTAAATGAGCAGTTCTTC. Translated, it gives CASSDSLSGRAVNEQFF.

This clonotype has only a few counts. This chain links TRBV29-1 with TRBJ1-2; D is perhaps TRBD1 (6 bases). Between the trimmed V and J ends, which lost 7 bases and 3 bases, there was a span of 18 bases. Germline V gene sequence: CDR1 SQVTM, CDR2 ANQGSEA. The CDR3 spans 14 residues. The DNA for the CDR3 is TGCAGCGCCGGGGGGGGCAGGGAGGACTATGGCTACACCTTC. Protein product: CSAGGGREDYGYTF.

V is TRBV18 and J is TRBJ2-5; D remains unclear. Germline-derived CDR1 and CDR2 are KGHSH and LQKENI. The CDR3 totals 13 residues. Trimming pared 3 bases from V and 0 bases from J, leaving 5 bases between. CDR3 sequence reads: CASSPLYQETQYF. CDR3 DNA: TGTGCCAGCTCACCTCTGTACCAAGAGACCCAGTACTTC.

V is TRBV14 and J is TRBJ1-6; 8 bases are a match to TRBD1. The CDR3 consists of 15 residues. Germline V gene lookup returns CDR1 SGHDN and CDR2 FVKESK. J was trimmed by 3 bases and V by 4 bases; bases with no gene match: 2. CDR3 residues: CASSRGQGYNSPLHF. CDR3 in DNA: TGTGCCAGCAGCCGTGGACAGGGCTATAATTCACCCCTCCACTTT. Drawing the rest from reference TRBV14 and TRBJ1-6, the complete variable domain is EAGVTQFPSHSVIEKGQTVTLRCDPISGHDNLYWYRRVMGKEIKFLLHFVKESKQDESGMPNNRFLAERTGGTYSTLKVQPAELEDSGVYFCASSRGQGYNSPLHFGNGTRLTVT.

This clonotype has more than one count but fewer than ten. DNA for the CDR3: TGTGCCAGCAGTGCGCAAGGGTTGATGAACACTGAAGCTTTCTTT. Amino acids: CASSAQGLMNTEAFF. The J gene is TRBJ1-1, the V gene TRBV25-1; D gene unclear. Looked up from germline, CDR1 is MGHDK and CDR2 is SYGVNS. The CDR3 loop spans 15 amino acids. V was cut by 4 bases and J by 0 bases, with 12 bases left in between.

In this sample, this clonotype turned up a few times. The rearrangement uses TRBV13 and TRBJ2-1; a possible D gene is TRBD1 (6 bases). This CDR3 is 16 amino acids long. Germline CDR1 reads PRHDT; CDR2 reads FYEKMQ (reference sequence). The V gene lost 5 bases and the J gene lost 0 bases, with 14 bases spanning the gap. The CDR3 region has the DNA TGTGCCAGCAGCCCTGACAGGTGGAGCTCCTACAATGAGCAGTTCTTC. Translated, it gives CASSPDRWSSYNEQFF.

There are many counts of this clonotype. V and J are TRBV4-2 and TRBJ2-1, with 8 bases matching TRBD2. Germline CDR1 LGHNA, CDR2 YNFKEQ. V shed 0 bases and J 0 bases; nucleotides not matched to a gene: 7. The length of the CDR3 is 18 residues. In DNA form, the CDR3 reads TGTGCCAGCAGCCAAGAGACTAGCGCCTCTAGCTCCTACAATGAGCAGTTCTTC. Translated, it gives CASSQETSASSSYNEQFF.

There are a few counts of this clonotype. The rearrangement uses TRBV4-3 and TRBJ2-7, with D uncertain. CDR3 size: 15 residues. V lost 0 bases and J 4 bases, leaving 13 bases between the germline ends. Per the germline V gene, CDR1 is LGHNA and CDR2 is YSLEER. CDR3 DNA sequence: TGCGCCAGCAGCCAAGATCTTGGCACGTCGTACGAGCAGTACTTC. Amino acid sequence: CASSQDLGTSYEQYF.

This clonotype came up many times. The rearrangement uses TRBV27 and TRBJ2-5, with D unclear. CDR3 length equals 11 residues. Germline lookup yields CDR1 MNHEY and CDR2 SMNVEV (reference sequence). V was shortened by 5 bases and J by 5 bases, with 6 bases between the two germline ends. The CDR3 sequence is CASSTGETQYF. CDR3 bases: TGTGCCAGCAGTACTGGTGAGACCCAGTACTTC.

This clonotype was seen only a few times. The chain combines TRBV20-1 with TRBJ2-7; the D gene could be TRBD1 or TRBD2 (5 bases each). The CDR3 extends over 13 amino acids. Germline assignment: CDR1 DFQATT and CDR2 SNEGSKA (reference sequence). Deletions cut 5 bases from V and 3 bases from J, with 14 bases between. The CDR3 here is CSAPRESHYEQYF. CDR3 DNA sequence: TGCAGTGCTCCCAGGGAGTCCCACTACGAGCAGTACTTC.

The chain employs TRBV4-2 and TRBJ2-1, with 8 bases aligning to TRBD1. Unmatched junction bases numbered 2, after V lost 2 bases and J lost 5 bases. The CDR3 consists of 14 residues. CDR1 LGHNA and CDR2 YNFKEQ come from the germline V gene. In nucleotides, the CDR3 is TGTGCCAGCAGCCAACCGGGACAGGACAATGAGCAGTTCTTC. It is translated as CASSQPGQDNEQFF.

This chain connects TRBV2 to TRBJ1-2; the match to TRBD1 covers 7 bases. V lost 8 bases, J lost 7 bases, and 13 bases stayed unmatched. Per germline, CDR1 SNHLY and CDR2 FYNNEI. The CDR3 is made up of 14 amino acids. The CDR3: CASGRQGQGVGYTF. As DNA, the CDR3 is TGTGCCAGCGGCCGACAGGGTCAAGGGGTTGGCTACACCTTC.

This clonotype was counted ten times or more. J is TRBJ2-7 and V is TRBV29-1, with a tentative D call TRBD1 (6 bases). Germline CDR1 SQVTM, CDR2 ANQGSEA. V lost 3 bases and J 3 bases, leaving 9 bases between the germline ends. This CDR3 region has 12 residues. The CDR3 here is CSVDTGYYEQYF. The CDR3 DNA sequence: TGCAGCGTTGATACAGGGTACTACGAGCAGTACTTC.

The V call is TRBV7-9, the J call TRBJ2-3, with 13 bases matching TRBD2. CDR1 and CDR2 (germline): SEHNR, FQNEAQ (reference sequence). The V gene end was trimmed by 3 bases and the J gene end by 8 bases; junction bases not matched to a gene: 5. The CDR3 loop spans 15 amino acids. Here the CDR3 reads CASSLPTSGRTTQYF. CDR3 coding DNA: TGTGCCAGCAGCTTGCCGACTAGCGGGAGGACTACGCAGTATTTT.

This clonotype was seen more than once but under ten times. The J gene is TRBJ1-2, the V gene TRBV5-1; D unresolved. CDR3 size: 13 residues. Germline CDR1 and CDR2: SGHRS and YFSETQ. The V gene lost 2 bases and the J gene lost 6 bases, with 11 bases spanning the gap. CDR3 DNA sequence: TGCGCCAGCAGCTTAAGCGTATTGGATGGCTACACCTTC. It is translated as CASSLSVLDGYTF.

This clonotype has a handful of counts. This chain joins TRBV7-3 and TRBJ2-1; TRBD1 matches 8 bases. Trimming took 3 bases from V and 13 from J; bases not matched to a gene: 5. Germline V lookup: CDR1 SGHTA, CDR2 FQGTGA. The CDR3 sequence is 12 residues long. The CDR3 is CASSLGQALQFF. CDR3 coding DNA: TGTGCCAGCAGCTTGGGACAGGCCCTCCAGTTCTTC.

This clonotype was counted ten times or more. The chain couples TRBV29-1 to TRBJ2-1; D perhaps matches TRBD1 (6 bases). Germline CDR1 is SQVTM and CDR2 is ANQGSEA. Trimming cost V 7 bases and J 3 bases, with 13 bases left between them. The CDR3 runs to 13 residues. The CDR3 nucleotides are TGCAGCGGTCGGGACACCGACTACAATGAGCAGTTCTTC. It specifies CSGRDTDYNEQFF.

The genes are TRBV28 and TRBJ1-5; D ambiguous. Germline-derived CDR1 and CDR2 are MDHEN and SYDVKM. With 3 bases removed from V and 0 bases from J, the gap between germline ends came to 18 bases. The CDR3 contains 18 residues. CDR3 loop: CASSFLQWASYSNQPQHF. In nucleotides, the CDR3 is TGTGCCAGCAGTTTTCTCCAATGGGCCTCTTATAGCAATCAGCCCCAGCATTTT.

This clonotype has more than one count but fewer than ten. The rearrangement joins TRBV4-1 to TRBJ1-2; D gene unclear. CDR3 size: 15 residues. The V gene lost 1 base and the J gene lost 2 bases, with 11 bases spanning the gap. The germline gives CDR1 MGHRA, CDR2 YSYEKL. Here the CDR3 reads CASSQGSSPNYGYTF. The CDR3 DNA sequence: TGCGCCAGCAGCCAAGGCTCTTCCCCCAACTATGGCTACACCTTC.

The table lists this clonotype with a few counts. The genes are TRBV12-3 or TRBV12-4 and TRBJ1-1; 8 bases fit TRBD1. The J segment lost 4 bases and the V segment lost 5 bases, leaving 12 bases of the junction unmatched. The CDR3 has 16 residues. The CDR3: CASSPRPRGPSTEAFF. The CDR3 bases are TGTGCCAGCAGTCCCCGTCCCAGGGGGCCGAGCACTGAAGCTTTCTTT.

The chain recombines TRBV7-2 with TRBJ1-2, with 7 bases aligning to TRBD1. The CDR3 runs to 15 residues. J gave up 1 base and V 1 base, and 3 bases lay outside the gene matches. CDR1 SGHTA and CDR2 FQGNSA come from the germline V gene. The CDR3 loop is CASSLVGQINYGYTF. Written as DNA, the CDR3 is TGTGCCAGCAGCTTAGTGGGACAGATTAACTATGGCTACACCTTC.

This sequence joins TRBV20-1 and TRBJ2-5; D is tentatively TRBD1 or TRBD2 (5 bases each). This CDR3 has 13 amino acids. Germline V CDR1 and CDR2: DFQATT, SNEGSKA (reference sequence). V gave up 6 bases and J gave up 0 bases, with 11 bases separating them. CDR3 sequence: CSANWGNQETQYF. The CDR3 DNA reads TGCAGTGCAAATTGGGGGAACCAAGAGACCCAGTACTTC.